The 5 T cell receptor beta chains given below trace back to one sample, sequenced in a study of post-analysis software for immune sequencing data. General study points: TRBV5-6, TRBV5-1 and TRBV20-1 belonged to a set of roughly 5 TRBV segments that were more frequent in patients than controls.

Their antigens remain unidentified. Researchers reported that TCR beta cDNA libraries carried unique molecular identifiers. TCRdb recomputed calls from the PCR reads with MiXCR, one row per CDR3 protein. Among hundreds of thousands of distinct CDR3 sequences listed, under 55% were seen once. Source material: blood. The receptors were sampled from a girl under 18 with multiple sclerosis.

This clonotype was observed a handful of times. The CDR3 DNA follows: TGTGCCACCAGCAGAGACTTACGGACTAGCGAGGGCAATGAGCAGTTCTTC. Amino acid sequence: CATSRDLRTSEGNEQFF. The genes are TRBV15 and TRBJ2-1; 9 bases align to TRBD2. The CDR3 consists of 17 residues. Trimming cost V 0 bases and J 6 bases; bases outside gene matches: 9. Germline CDR1 LNHNV, CDR2 YYDKDF (reference sequence).

The gene calls are TRBV12-3 or TRBV12-4 and TRBJ2-1; D gene ambiguous. V was clipped by 2 bases and J by 0 bases, with 8 bases between them. The CDR3 is 15 residues long. In nucleotides, the CDR3 is TGTGCCAGCAGTTTATTGGTTAACTCCTACAATGAGCAGTTCTTC. Protein product: CASSLLVNSYNEQFF.

This clonotype was detected once. The rearrangement uses TRBV20-1 and TRBJ2-1, with D possibly being TRBD2 (6 bases). The CDR3 is 14 residues long. CDR1 is DFQATT and CDR2 is SNEGSKA in the germline V gene (reference sequence). V was pared by 1 base and J by 7 bases, with 14 bases between. CDR3 amino acids: CSARGPTSTNEQFF. The CDR3, as DNA: TGCAGTGCTAGAGGGCCGACTAGTACGAATGAGCAGTTCTTC.

The rearrangement uses TRBV14 and TRBJ1-2; D perhaps matches TRBD1 (5 bases). Per germline, CDR1 SGHDN and CDR2 FVKESK. V gave up 0 bases and J gave up 8 bases, with 19 bases separating them. CDR3 length: 16 amino acids. CDR3 DNA: TGTGCCAGCAGCCAAGAAGCCCCGGGACGGTCTGGGGGCTACACCTTC. It is translated as CASSQEAPGRSGGYTF. Drawing the rest from reference TRBV14 and TRBJ1-2, the complete variable domain is EAGVTQFPSHSVIEKGQTVTLRCDPISGHDNLYWYRRVMGKEIKFLLHFVKESKQDESGMPNNRFLAERTGGTYSTLKVQPAELEDSGVYFCASSQEAPGRSGGYTFGSGTRLTVV.

CDR3 sequence: CASSQDDRTYEQYF. The CDR3, as DNA: TGCGCCAGCAGCCAAGATGACAGAACCTACGAGCAGTACTTC. The V call is TRBV4-3, the J call TRBJ2-4; tentative D call: TRBD1 (5 bases). Near its end, the DNA agrees better with TRBJ2-7, so the J call may be wrong. Germline-derived CDR1 and CDR2 are LGHNA and YSLEER. The CDR3 sequence is 14 residues long.